This passage covers 10 T cell receptor beta chains from one sample sequenced in a study of T cells after yellow fever vaccination. TCRdb reprocessed the 5' RACE reads via MiXCR and lists one record per CDR3 protein. The sample comprises about 99,000 distinct CDR3 sequences, 5.8% of which are singletons, and roughly two fifths rests with the top ten. This specimen consisted of CD8+ T cells sorted from PBMCs, obtained 10 days after the yellow fever booster vaccination. Receptor source: a man in his late teens or twenties who received the YFV17D yellow fever vaccine.

A remark on this clonotype: A much larger clone lies a single base off, so this may be a read error. This chain links TRBV7-9 with TRBJ2-7, with D perhaps being TRBD1 or TRBD2 (5 bases each). The germline CDR1 and CDR2 sequences are SEHNR and FQNEAQ (reference sequence). The CDR3 has 13 residues. The CDR3 is CASRPRDRYELYF. The CDR3 DNA sequence: TGTGCCAGCAGGCCCCGGGACCGCTACGAGCTGTACTTC.

This clonotype showed up just a few times. The chain employs TRBV28 and TRBJ1-1; 7 nucleotides line up with TRBD1. Germline V CDR1 and CDR2: MDHEN, SYDVKM. The V segment lost 5 bases and the J segment 5 bases; nucleotides outside the gene matches: 8. CDR3 length: 14 amino acids. As DNA, the CDR3 is TGTGCCAGCAGTCTTCCACAGGGGCGGACTGAAGCTTTCTTT. Translating it yields CASSLPQGRTEAFF.

Ten or more counts support this clonotype. The rearrangement uses TRBV7-9 and TRBJ2-1; D unclear. The V and J ends lost 1 base and 4 bases respectively, with 5 bases between them. Germline-derived CDR1 and CDR2 are SEHNR and FQNEAQ (reference sequence). The CDR3 contains 13 residues. The CDR3 loop reads CASSLVDYNEQFF. As DNA, the CDR3 is TGTGCCAGCAGCTTAGTCGATTACAATGAGCAGTTCTTC.

J is TRBJ2-1 and V is TRBV5-6; 9 bases map to TRBD1. V dropped 4 bases and J dropped 3; count of bases not matched to a gene: 8. Germline V gene lookup returns CDR1 SGHDT and CDR2 YYEEEE. The length of the CDR3 is 16 residues. As DNA, the CDR3 is TGTGCCAGCAGCATAGGGACAGGGAGGCTCTACAATGAGCAGTTCTTC. Translation gives CASSIGTGRLYNEQFF.

This clonotype was seen a few times. This chain joins TRBV28 and TRBJ2-3, with D possibly matching TRBD2 (5 bases). This CDR3 is built from 14 residues. CDR1 is MDHEN and CDR2 is SYDVKM in the germline V gene. The V end lost 11 bases, the J end lost 4 bases, and 19 bases lay between the germline ends. DNA of the CDR3: TGTGCCGGTTCCTCGGGGTGGCGGGCAGATACGCAGTATTTT. Translated, it gives CAGSSGWRADTQYF.

The chain links TRBV3-1 to TRBJ1-1, with D maybe TRBD1 (5 bases). The germline gives CDR1 LGHDT, CDR2 YNNKEL (reference sequence). Trimming stripped 4 bases from V and 6 bases from J, with 24 bases between. The CDR3 has 17 residues. The CDR3, as DNA: TGTGCCAGCAGCCCTAATCTCAAGACAGTTTGGAATGCTGAAGCTTTCTTT. Translating it yields CASSPNLKTVWNAEAFF.

This clonotype was recorded many times. The chain joins TRBV11-2 to TRBJ2-7; D assignment may be TRBD1 or TRBD2 (5 bases each). The CDR3 loop spans 11 amino acids. V was pared by 5 bases and J by 9 bases, with 11 bases between. Germline V gene lookup returns CDR1 SGHAT and CDR2 FQNNGV. Here the CDR3 DNA reads TGTGCCAGCAGCCCGGGGACCCGGCAGTACTTC. Its protein product is CASSPGTRQYF.

This clonotype was detected a few times. The chain links TRBV7-9 to TRBJ1-4; the D is unclear. The germline V and J ends were trimmed by 0 bases and 10 bases, with 9 bases remaining between them. The V gene's germline CDR1 is SEHNR and CDR2 FQNEAQ (reference sequence). The CDR3 extends over 13 amino acids. CDR3 sequence (DNA): TGTGCCAGCAGCTTAGCCTCCCAGCGAAAACTGTTTTTT. Its protein product is CASSLASQRKLFF.

This clonotype has at least ten counts. The gene calls are TRBV12-3 or TRBV12-4 and TRBJ2-3; 13 positions match TRBD2. The CDR3 consists of 15 residues. The trim removed 6 bases at V and 7 bases at J, leaving 7 bases unmatched. The CDR3: CASRTTSGGTYTQYF. The CDR3 nucleotides are TGTGCCAGCAGAACGACTAGCGGGGGGACATATACGCAGTATTTT.

V gene TRBV4-2 combines with J gene TRBJ1-1; D is undetermined. The CDR3 loop spans 17 amino acids. Germline CDR1 and CDR2: LGHNA and YNFKEQ. V lost 0 bases, J lost 4 bases, and 18 bases lay in between. CDR3 region: CASSQDTRASWGTEAFF. The DNA for the CDR3 is TGTGCCAGCAGCCAAGACACCCGGGCGTCTTGGGGCACTGAAGCTTTCTTT.